A selection of T cell receptor beta chains follows, all from one sample in a study of regulatory T cells in long-lasting Graves disease. TCRdb passed the multiplex PCR reads through MiXCR, listing each CDR3 protein once. This table has hundreds of thousands of distinct CDR3 sequences, around 16% appearing once. This same sample was also taken into another study, of T cells in Graves' hyperthyroidism and ophthalmopathy.

The sequenced sample was peripheral blood mononuclear cells (PBMCs), obtained at new diagnosis, from a patient treated with antithyroid drugs. The receptors originated from a woman aged 35-60 years with Graves disease. Both conserved end residues are part of each CDR3. Size is stated for part of the rows, as once, few or many counts, or as a class when the clone is expanded.

j_gene,v_gene,abundance,CDR3aa
TRBJ1-5,TRBV12-3/TRBV12-4,few,CASSFARGANQPQQF
TRBJ1-4,TRBV12-3/TRBV12-4,many,CASSLGPTDEKLFF
TRBJ1-6,TRBV28,few,CASSLGPGTGAPLHF
TRBJ2-1,TRBV29-1,few,CSVEGLPILYSYNEQFF
TRBJ1-1,TRBV2,many,CASRRLLGTEAFF
TRBJ1-1,TRBV3-1,many,CASRQGPNTEAFF
TRBJ1-1,TRBV7-2,many,CASSLPKTGMNTEAFF
TRBJ2-3,TRBV29-1,few,CSVEDIRQETDTQYF
TRBJ2-1,TRBV27,few,CASSIFNGQFF
TRBJ1-4,TRBV3-1,few,CASSQWDRGTNEKLFF
TRBJ1-5,TRBV5-1,many,CASSLGQGLNQPQHF
TRBJ2-1,TRBV5-1,many,CASSTTRTSGVYNEQFF
TRBJ2-7,TRBV7-9,many,CASSPRGGGAYEQYF
TRBJ1-3,TRBV20-1,NA,CSASTGGSGNTIYF
TRBJ1-1,TRBV5-8,NA,CASSQRQGRHTEAFF
TRBJ1-1,TRBV11-2,many,CASSAKGQDNTEAFF
TRBJ1-1,TRBV20-1,many,CSAPRQVNTEAFF
TRBJ1-1,TRBV5-6,many,CASSSTRQVFTEAFF
TRBJ2-7,TRBV7-2,many,CASSLVPTQGSRGYF
TRBJ2-7,TRBV12-3/TRBV12-4,many,CASSLGSNYEQYF
TRBJ2-7,TRBV9,many,CASSPRYEQYF
TRBJ2-3,TRBV20-1,many,CSARAETGTSTDTQYF
TRBJ1-5,TRBV20-1,many,CSARVSGTDSNQPQHF
TRBJ2-6,TRBV3-1,NA,CASSQVWGSGANVLTF
TRBJ1-1,TRBV19,NA,CASTLQGRRGYTEAFF
TRBJ2-3,TRBV3-1,few,CASSGVRARGTDTQYF
TRBJ1-1,TRBV20-1,NA,CSAREWWDAEAFF
TRBJ1-6,TRBV11-2,NA,CASSSDRISPLHF
TRBJ1-1,TRBV6-2/TRBV6-3,NA,CASSSDRGNEAFF
TRBJ2-1,TRBV2,many,CASSGSSGGRNNEQFF
TRBJ2-1,TRBV11-3,many,CASSLMGESYNEQFF
TRBJ1-5,TRBV18,NA,CASSHGTHSNQPQHF
TRBJ2-1,TRBV12-3/TRBV12-4,many,CASTRTGANNEQFF
TRBJ1-4,TRBV5-6,many,CASSGYRVANEKLFF
TRBJ1-4,TRBV4-1,NA,CASSRTLGTTPVNNEKLFF
TRBJ2-3,TRBV10-1,NA,CASSESGGPSTDTQYF
TRBJ1-6,TRBV4-2,few,CASSQGGGFLHF
TRBJ2-3,TRBV6-2/TRBV6-3,few,CASSISSGGAGSDTQYF
TRBJ2-3,TRBV27,many,CASSLWADRGDTQYF
NA,TRBV3-1,NA,CASSQDGGDGETQYF
TRBJ2-7,TRBV27,few,CASSLSGSSYSYEQYF
TRBJ1-2,TRBV12-3/TRBV12-4,many,CASSFAGSPGYTF